The 20 T cell receptor beta chains below all came from one sample that was sequenced in a study of siplizumab effects on memory and regulatory T cells. Repertoires were generated with immunoSEQ multiplex PCR, while TCRdb's copy carries only in-frame clones and drops some. The repertoire holds 100,000 or so clones, with 85% to 95% as singletons. The sequenced sample was CD4+ T cells sorted from blood. The source of these receptors is a human donor in good health.

V and J are TRBV6-4 and TRBJ2-1; TRBD1 or TRBD2 may be the D gene (5 bases each). V lost 4 bases to trimming and J lost 7 bases, with 11 bases between them. The CDR3 extends over 13 amino acids. Germline V gene lookup returns CDR1 MRHNA and CDR2 SNTAGT. The CDR3 reads CASSVVWGNEQFF. CDR3 nucleotide sequence: TGTGCCAGCAGTGTCGTGTGGGGGAATGAGCAGTTCTTC.

The chain is built from TRBV29-1 and TRBJ2-7; the match to TRBD2 covers 7 bases. J was trimmed by 2 bases and V by 6 bases; bases with no gene match: 7. Germline values: CDR1 SQVTM, CDR2 ANQGSEA. The CDR3 is made up of 13 amino acids. The CDR3 region is CSVGASGTYEQYF. CDR3 DNA: TGCAGCGTCGGGGCTAGCGGAACCTACGAGCAGTACTTC.

The CDR3 loop is CASSLVGAAYEQYF. Here the CDR3 DNA reads TGTGCCAGCAGCTTAGTGGGGGCAGCCTACGAGCAGTACTTC. This chain joins TRBV7-9 and TRBJ2-7, with D possibly matching TRBD1 (6 bases). The CDR3 has 14 residues. The germline V and J ends were trimmed by 1 base and 2 bases, with 9 bases remaining between them. Looked up from germline, CDR1 is SEHNR and CDR2 is FQNEAQ (reference sequence).

This rearrangement joins TRBV30 to TRBJ2-7; TRBD2 matches at 7 bases. The CDR3 consists of 18 residues. The germline V gene encodes CDR1 GTSNPN and CDR2 SVGIG (reference sequence). V lost 4 bases to trimming and J lost 3 bases; unmatched junction nucleotides: 21. CDR3: CAWTKPPRGAGEHYEQYF. CDR3 sequence (DNA): TGTGCCTGGACCAAACCCCCTCGAGGGGCGGGAGAGCACTACGAGCAGTACTTC.

This clone showed up just once. The V gene is TRBV11-1, the J gene TRBJ2-7; tentatively, D is TRBD1 or TRBD2 (7 bases each). Germline-derived CDR1 and CDR2 are SGHAT and FQDESV (reference sequence). V lost 0 bases, J lost 12 bases, and 15 bases lay in between. The CDR3 loop spans 13 amino acids. CDR3 amino acids: CASSLANDREGYF. CDR3 DNA: TGTGCCAGCAGCTTAGCTAACGACAGGGAGGGGTACTTC.

V is TRBV5-4 and J is TRBJ2-1; 8 bases line up with TRBD2. CDR3 length: 15 residues. The germline V gene encodes CDR1 SGHNT and CDR2 YYREEE (reference sequence). After removal of 1 base from V and 0 bases from J, the junction contained 0 bases not matched to a gene. CDR3 DNA: TGTGCCAGCAGCTTGAGCGGGAGCTCCTACAATGAGCAGTTCTTC. It specifies CASSLSGSSYNEQFF.

The chain employs TRBV5-4 and TRBJ1-2; 7 bases map to TRBD1. CDR1 and CDR2 from the germline V gene are SGHNT and YYREEE (reference sequence). V dropped 4 bases and J dropped 4; count of bases not matched to a gene: 7. The CDR3 has 14 amino acids. CDR3 in amino acids: CASSPGTEGYGYTF. The CDR3 DNA is TGTGCCAGCAGCCCAGGGACAGAAGGCTATGGCTACACCTTC.

This chain links TRBV7-9 with TRBJ1-2; D call uncertain. The CDR3 contains 13 residues. Trimming removed 0 bases from V and 7 bases from J, with 9 bases in between. Germline V lookup: CDR1 SEHNR, CDR2 FQNEAQ (reference sequence). The CDR3 DNA reads TGTGCCAGCAGCTTAGCAGGATGGGGTGGCTACACCTTC. Translated, it gives CASSLAGWGGYTF.

The CDR3, as DNA: TGTGCCTGGAGTGGGTTCCTAGCGGGGGCTCAAGAGACCCAGTACTTC. As protein: CAWSGFLAGAQETQYF. The chain recombines TRBV30 with TRBJ2-5; 10 bases line up with TRBD2. From germline, CDR1 is GTSNPN and CDR2 SVGIG (reference sequence). This CDR3 has 16 amino acids. The trim removed 1 base at V and 2 bases at J, leaving 7 bases unmatched. The full variable domain, rest sourced from reference TRBV30 and TRBJ2-5, is SQTIHQWPATLVQPVGSPLSLECTVEGTSNPNLYWYRQAAGRGLQLLFYSVGIGQISSEVPQNLSASRPQDRQFILSSKKLLLSDSGFYLCAWSGFLAGAQETQYFGPGTRLLVL.

V and J are TRBV4-2 and TRBJ2-2, with D possibly TRBD1 on 5 matching bases. Trimming shortened V by 1 base and J by 3 bases, and 9 bases separated the two germline ends. The V gene's germline CDR1 is LGHNA and CDR2 YNFKEQ. The CDR3 totals 15 residues. CDR3 in amino acids: CASSQGGADTGELFF. The DNA of the CDR3 is TGTGCCAGCAGCCAAGGGGGCGCGGACACCGGGGAGCTGTTTTTT.

This clone appeared once. The chain carries TRBV5-4 and TRBJ1-1; tentatively, D is TRBD1 (5 bases). This CDR3 contains 12 residues. Germline values: CDR1 SGHNT, CDR2 YYREEE (reference sequence). Trimming took off 0 bases at V and 11 bases at J, with 11 bases between the two ends. As DNA, the CDR3 is TGTGCCAGCAGCTTGGACCAGGGTTTGGCTTTCTTT. Protein product: CASSLDQGLAFF.

This clone was counted a few times. The rearrangement joins TRBV5-1 to TRBJ2-5; TRBD2 matches 11 bases. CDR3 length: 14 residues. Per the germline V gene, CDR1 is SGHRS and CDR2 is YFSETQ. The junction had 2 bases not matched to a gene; V was cut back by 4 bases and J by 3 bases. CDR3 amino acids: CASSPGLAEETQYF. The CDR3 bases are TGCGCCAGCAGCCCGGGACTAGCGGAAGAGACCCAGTACTTC.

The chain employs TRBV5-1 and TRBJ2-2; D possibly corresponds to TRBD2 (5 bases). From germline, CDR1 is SGHRS and CDR2 YFSETQ. Trimming stripped 1 base from V and 0 bases from J, with 7 bases between. This CDR3 has 15 residues. In DNA form, the CDR3 reads TGCGCCAGCAGCTTGTTAGCGTCGAACACCGGGGAGCTGTTTTTT. Residues: CASSLLASNTGELFF. The full variable domain, completed using reference TRBV5-1 and TRBJ2-2, is KAGVTQTPRYLIKTRGQQVTLSCSPISGHRSVSWYQQTPGQGLQFLFEYFSETQRNKGNFPGRFSGRQFSNSRSEMNVSTLELGDSALYLCASSLLASNTGELFFGEGSRLTVL.

The J gene is TRBJ1-3, the V gene TRBV19; D is unresolved. Between the trimmed V and J ends, which lost 11 bases and 2 bases, there was a span of 16 bases. The CDR3 extends over 14 amino acids. CDR1 and CDR2 from the germline V gene are LNHDA and SQIVND (reference sequence). In nucleotides, the CDR3 is TGTGCCTCCTCAAGGCCGGGGACTGGAAACACCATATATTTT. It specifies CASSRPGTGNTIYF.

The rearrangement uses TRBV27 and TRBJ1-6; D gene unclear. V shed 0 bases and J shed 1 base, with 4 bases lying between them. CDR1 is MNHEY, CDR2 SMNVEV, per germline (reference sequence). The CDR3 has 15 residues. For the CDR3, the DNA is TGTGCCAGCAGTTTATCCAAGTCCTATAATTCACCCCTCCACTTT. Amino acids: CASSLSKSYNSPLHF.

As regards this clone: The junction departs from the called germline gene at one end, perhaps through a read error. V usage is TRBV4-1 and J usage is TRBJ1-3; the match to TRBD1 covers 8 bases. The germline V gene encodes CDR1 MGHRA and CDR2 YSYEKL. CDR3 length equals 17 residues. CDR3 sequence reads: CANSQDGARGLGNTICF. CDR3 coding DNA: TGCGCCAACAGCCAAGATGGGGCCAGGGGGCTCGGAAACACCATATGTTTT.

The chain recombines TRBV9 with TRBJ1-5; a possible D gene is TRBD1 (5 bases). The V end was cut by 0 bases, the J end by 1 base, with 8 bases between. The CDR3 is 15 residues long. Germline V CDR1 and CDR2: SGDLS, YYNGEE. CDR3 sequence reads: CASSVAGLSNQPQHF. Here the CDR3 DNA reads TGTGCCAGCAGCGTAGCAGGGTTGAGCAATCAGCCCCAGCATTTT.

V is TRBV19 and J is TRBJ1-2, with 8 bases aligning to TRBD1. V shed 5 bases, J shed 2 bases, and the junction held 4 bases outside the gene matches. The CDR3 covers 14 residues. Germline V gives CDR1 LNHDA, CDR2 SQIVND (reference sequence). DNA for the CDR3: TGTGCCAGTAGTGCAACAGGGGGGAACTATGGCTACACCTTC. Its translation: CASSATGGNYGYTF.

This sequence joins TRBV9 and TRBJ1-5; D call uncertain. The CDR3 runs to 17 residues. CDR1 SGDLS and CDR2 YYNGEE come from the germline V gene. Trimming removed 6 bases from V and 1 base from J, with 20 bases in between. The CDR3 DNA follows: TGTGCCAGCACCGCTCGGGCAACGCGTTGGAGCAATCAGCCCCAGCATTTT. Translation: CASTARATRWSNQPQHF.

This chain uses TRBV27 with TRBJ2-5; D gene unclear. This CDR3 comprises 15 residues. Trimming cost V 2 bases and J 1 base, with 11 bases left between them. The germline CDR1 and CDR2 sequences are MNHEY and SMNVEV (reference sequence). CDR3 sequence (DNA): TGTGCCAGCAGTTTAAGGTTCAGGCCCCAAGAGACCCAGTACTTC. Translation gives CASSLRFRPQETQYF.